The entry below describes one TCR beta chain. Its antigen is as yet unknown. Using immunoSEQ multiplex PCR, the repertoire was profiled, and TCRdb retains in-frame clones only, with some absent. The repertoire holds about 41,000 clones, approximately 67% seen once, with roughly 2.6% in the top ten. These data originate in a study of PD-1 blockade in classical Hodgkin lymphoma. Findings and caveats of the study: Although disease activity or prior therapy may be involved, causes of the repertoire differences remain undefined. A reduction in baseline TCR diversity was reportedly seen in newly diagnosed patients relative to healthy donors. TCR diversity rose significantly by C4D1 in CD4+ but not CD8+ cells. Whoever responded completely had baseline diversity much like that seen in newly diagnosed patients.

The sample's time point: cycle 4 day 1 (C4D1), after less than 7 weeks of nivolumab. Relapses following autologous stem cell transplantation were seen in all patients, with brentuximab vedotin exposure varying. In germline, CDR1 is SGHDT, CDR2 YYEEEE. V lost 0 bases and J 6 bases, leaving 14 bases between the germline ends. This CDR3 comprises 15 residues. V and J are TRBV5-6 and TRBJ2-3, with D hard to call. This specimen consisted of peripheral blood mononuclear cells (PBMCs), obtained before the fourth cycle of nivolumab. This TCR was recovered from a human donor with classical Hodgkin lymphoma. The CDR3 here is CASSLAGVATDTQYF. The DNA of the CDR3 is TGTGCCAGCAGCTTGGCCGGTGTTGCGACTGATACGCAGTATTTT. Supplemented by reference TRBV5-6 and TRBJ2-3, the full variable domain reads DAGVTQSPTHLIKTRGQQVTLRCSPKSGHDTVSWYQQALGQGPQFIFQYYEEEERQRGNFPDRFSGHQFPNYSSELNVNALLLGDSALYLCASSLAGVATDTQYFGPGTRLTVL.